The 8 T cell receptor beta chains listed next were all sequenced from one sample in a study of response to subunit inactivated influenza vaccine. TCRdb re-called the RT-PCR reads through MiXCR, storing one row per CDR3 protein. Of roughly 780,000 distinct CDR3 sequences in the sample, around 20% were seen once. Sample: PBMCs from blood, taken roughly 5 days after vaccination. The source is a man aged 50 or older who received an inactivated influenza vaccine.

In this sample, this clonotype turned up many times. The rearrangement uses TRBV5-1 and TRBJ2-4; D tentatively reads TRBD1 or TRBD2 (5 bases each). CDR3 size: 14 residues. The germline V gene has CDR1 SGHRS and CDR2 YFSETQ. V gave up 4 bases and J gave up 2 bases, with 10 bases separating them. The CDR3 coding sequence is TGCGCCAGCAGCCCCCGGGGACCCAAAAACATTCAGTACTTC. This codes for CASSPRGPKNIQYF.

The chain links TRBV5-5 to TRBJ2-2; D is ambiguous. Germline CDR1 reads SGHKS; CDR2 reads YYEKEE (reference sequence). The CDR3 length is 12 residues. V was cut by 2 bases and J by 9 bases, with 8 bases left in between. The CDR3 DNA reads as TGTGCCAGCAGCTTTGGGTCCTGGGAGCTGTTTTTT. Amino acid sequence: CASSFGSWELFF.

This clonotype was seen more than once but under ten times. This rearrangement joins TRBV6-1 to TRBJ2-1; 13 bases line up with TRBD2. The V gene's germline CDR1 is MNHNS and CDR2 SASEGT. The J segment lost 9 bases and the V segment lost 6 bases, leaving 8 bases of the junction unmatched. This CDR3 contains 15 residues. CDR3 amino acids: CASRRTSGRGGEQFF. The DNA of the CDR3 is TGTGCCAGCAGGCGGACTAGCGGGAGAGGGGGTGAGCAGTTCTTC.

The chain employs TRBV6-2 or TRBV6-3 and TRBJ2-5; no clear D gene. Between the trimmed V and J ends, which lost 6 bases and 2 bases, there was a span of 13 bases. This CDR3 has 14 amino acids. Germline-derived CDR1 and CDR2 are MNHEY and SVGEGT. CDR3 loop: CASSPIRRQETQYF. DNA for the CDR3: TGTGCCAGCAGCCCTATACGTCGACAAGAGACCCAGTACTTC.

The chain links TRBV27 to TRBJ2-1; 7 positions match TRBD2. Per germline, CDR1 MNHEY and CDR2 SMNVEV (reference sequence). V shed 5 bases, J shed 0 bases, and the junction held 7 bases outside the gene matches. The CDR3 is 16 residues long. The CDR3 loop is CASSIIAGSSYNEQFF. The CDR3 DNA is TGTGCCAGCAGTATCATAGCGGGTAGCTCCTACAATGAGCAGTTCTTC.

This clonotype was seen a few times. The V and J genes are TRBV20-1 and TRBJ2-5, with TRBD1 matching over 8 bases. CDR3 length equals 15 residues. Germline values: CDR1 DFQATT, CDR2 SNEGSKA (reference sequence). The ends lost 0 bases at V and 2 bases at J; junction bases unmatched: 5. CDR3 DNA: TGCAGTGCTAGAGAGCGACAGGGGCGGCAAGAGACCCAGTACTTC. Translating it yields CSARERQGRQETQYF.

This clonotype was observed at least ten times. This rearrangement joins TRBV12-3 or TRBV12-4 to TRBJ2-1; 11 bases fit TRBD2. V lost 5 bases, J lost 4 bases, and 4 bases stayed unmatched. This CDR3 region has 15 residues. CDR3 residues: CASSRSGGGYNEQFF. In nucleotides, the CDR3 is TGTGCCAGCAGTCGTAGCGGGGGGGGTTACAATGAGCAGTTCTTC.

This clonotype was recorded many times. The gene calls are TRBV5-1 and TRBJ2-3; TRBD2 matches at 7 bases. The CDR3 has 14 amino acids. The germline V gene has CDR1 SGHRS and CDR2 YFSETQ. V was pared by 5 bases and J by 2 bases, with 5 bases of the junction left unmatched. CDR3 region: CASRLATDTDTQYF. CDR3 in DNA: TGCGCCAGCAGACTAGCGACCGACACAGATACGCAGTATTTT.